These 13 T cell receptor beta chains came from one sample sequenced in a study of beta chain features in type 1 diabetes. Expressed TCRB transcripts were sequenced after all isolated RNA was converted to cDNA. Clones were read by immunoSEQ multiplex PCR, and TCRdb kept only the in-frame ones, dropping some. The data hold over 500,000 clones, with around a sixth observed a single time. The material sequenced was naive CD4+ T cells from blood. Receptors were obtained from a man aged 18 to 35 in good health.

V and J are TRBV18 and TRBJ1-1; the match to TRBD1 covers 8 bases. V was pared by 3 bases and J by 1 base, with 4 bases of the junction left unmatched. Looked up from germline, CDR1 is KGHSH and CDR2 is LQKENI. The CDR3 has 15 residues. For the CDR3, the DNA is TGTGCCAGCTCACCTAGGACAGGGAAGAACACTGAAGCTTTCTTT. It encodes CASSPRTGKNTEAFF. Full variable domain (rest looked up from reference TRBV18 and TRBJ1-1): NAGVMQNPRHLVRRRGQEARLRCSPMKGHSHVYWYRQLPEEGLKFMVYLQKENIIDESGMPKERFSAEFPKEGPSILRIQQVVRGDSAAYFCASSPRTGKNTEAFFGQGTRLTVV.

This clone was detected a few times. Other DNA sequences in the sample encode the same CDR3. The chain carries TRBV10-3 and TRBJ2-7, with 14 bases aligning to TRBD2. Per germline, CDR1 ENHRY and CDR2 SYGVKD. Losses at the gene ends were 3 bases for V and 4 bases for J; bases not matched to a gene: 2. The CDR3 runs to 15 residues. The CDR3 DNA is TGTGCCATCAGTGATGGGACTAGCGGGAGTTACGAGCAGTACTTC. Residues: CAISDGTSGSYEQYF.

This clone was observed a handful of times. The chain uses TRBV7-2 and TRBJ2-3, with 13 bases that match TRBD2. The CDR3 loop spans 17 amino acids. V gave up 5 bases and J gave up 5 bases; unmatched junction bases: 10. The germline CDR1 and CDR2 sequences are SGHTA and FQGNSA. CDR3 bases: TGTGCCAGCAGCCCTCGCCCGGGACTAGCGGGGCTAGATACGCAGTATTTT. Amino acid sequence: CASSPRPGLAGLDTQYF.

The chain has TRBV7-9 and TRBJ2-4, with TRBD1 matching 7 bases. This CDR3 is built from 12 residues. With 3 bases clipped from V and 9 bases from J, the junction kept 2 bases outside the gene matches. Germline V gene lookup returns CDR1 SEHNR and CDR2 FQNEAQ (reference sequence). The CDR3 protein is CASSLTGSIQYF. The DNA of the CDR3 is TGTGCCAGCAGCTTGACAGGGAGCATTCAGTACTTC.

This rearrangement joins TRBV10-3 to TRBJ1-5; no clear D gene. Per the germline V gene, CDR1 is ENHRY and CDR2 is SYGVKD. There are 15 residues in the CDR3. Trimming removed 4 bases at V and 0 bases at J, with 10 bases between. This chain's CDR3 is CAISVRVTSNQPQHF. CDR3 DNA: TGTGCCATCAGTGTTAGGGTAACTAGCAATCAGCCCCAGCATTTT.

The CDR3 DNA sequence: TGTGCAGCCGAATTAGCGGGTTCCTACAATGAGCAGTTCTTC. This sequence encodes CAAELAGSYNEQFF. This chain joins TRBV7-2 and TRBJ2-1; TRBD2 matches at 7 bases. CDR3 length equals 14 residues. The germline V gene encodes CDR1 SGHTA and CDR2 FQGNSA.

The chain links TRBV4-3 to TRBJ2-1; the D gene could be TRBD1 or TRBD2 (5 bases each). From germline, CDR1 is LGHNA and CDR2 YSLEER. Trimming took 0 bases from V and 5 from J, leaving 11 bases between them. The CDR3 has 15 amino acids. Here the CDR3 reads CASSQDRRTNNEQFF. Here the CDR3 DNA reads TGCGCCAGCAGCCAAGATAGGAGGACAAACAATGAGCAGTTCTTC.

This clone turned up a few times. V is TRBV29-1 and J is TRBJ2-7, with D perhaps given as TRBD1 or TRBD2 (6 bases each). V lost 3 bases and J lost 0, with 18 bases in between. The germline V gene has CDR1 SQVTM and CDR2 ANQGSEA. CDR3 length equals 16 residues. CDR3 loop: CSVDYSEGGSSYEQYF. CDR3 coding DNA: TGCAGCGTTGATTACAGCGAGGGGGGCTCCTCCTACGAGCAGTACTTC.

V and J are TRBV5-5 and TRBJ2-5; D gene unclear. This CDR3 spans 16 amino acids. V dropped 2 bases and J dropped 2 bases, with 16 bases sitting between them. From germline, CDR1 is SGHKS and CDR2 YYEKEE (reference sequence). The DNA for the CDR3 is TGTGCCAGCAGCTTAGTGAGTACAGCCCAACAAGAGACCCAGTACTTC. Amino acid sequence: CASSLVSTAQQETQYF.

Details on this clone: The same CDR3 is also encoded by other DNA sequences in this sample. This chain joins TRBV5-6 and TRBJ2-5; TRBD2 matches 15 bases. CDR1 and CDR2 (germline): SGHDT, YYEEEE. The CDR3 length is 16 residues. V lost 4 bases, J lost 5 bases, and 6 bases stayed unmatched. The CDR3 region is CASSIGLAGGQETQYF. The CDR3 bases are TGTGCCAGCAGCATAGGACTAGCGGGGGGGCAGGAGACCCAGTACTTC. Full variable domain (missing parts from reference TRBV5-6 and TRBJ2-5): DAGVTQSPTHLIKTRGQQVTLRCSPKSGHDTVSWYQQALGQGPQFIFQYYEEEERQRGNFPDRFSGHQFPNYSSELNVNALLLGDSALYLCASSIGLAGGQETQYFGPGTRLLVL.

This chain connects TRBV30 to TRBJ1-4, with a possible D match to TRBD1 (5 bases). Deletions cut 8 bases from V and 6 bases from J, with 10 bases between. Germline V gives CDR1 GTSNPN, CDR2 SVGIG (reference sequence). This CDR3 has 11 amino acids. CDR3 bases: TGTGCCCTGGGACTGGATGAAAAACTGTTTTTT. Encoded protein: CALGLDEKLFF.

The chain combines TRBV20-1 with TRBJ2-7; D ambiguous. Germline CDR1 and CDR2: DFQATT and SNEGSKA (reference sequence). The CDR3 length is 11 residues. V was shortened by 3 bases and J by 4 bases, with 7 bases between the two germline ends. The CDR3 region has the DNA TGCAGTGCTAGCGCGCAGTACGAGCAGTACTTC. Encoded protein: CSASAQYEQYF.

The V gene is TRBV7-2, the J gene TRBJ1-2; 7 bases are shared with TRBD1. Germline loops: CDR1 SGHTA, CDR2 FQGNSA. CDR3 length: 14 residues. With V trimmed by 5 bases and J by 4 bases, 7 bases remained unmatched. CDR3 residues: CASSPDRAFYGYTF. The CDR3 DNA sequence: TGTGCCAGCAGCCCCGACAGGGCCTTCTATGGCTACACCTTC.